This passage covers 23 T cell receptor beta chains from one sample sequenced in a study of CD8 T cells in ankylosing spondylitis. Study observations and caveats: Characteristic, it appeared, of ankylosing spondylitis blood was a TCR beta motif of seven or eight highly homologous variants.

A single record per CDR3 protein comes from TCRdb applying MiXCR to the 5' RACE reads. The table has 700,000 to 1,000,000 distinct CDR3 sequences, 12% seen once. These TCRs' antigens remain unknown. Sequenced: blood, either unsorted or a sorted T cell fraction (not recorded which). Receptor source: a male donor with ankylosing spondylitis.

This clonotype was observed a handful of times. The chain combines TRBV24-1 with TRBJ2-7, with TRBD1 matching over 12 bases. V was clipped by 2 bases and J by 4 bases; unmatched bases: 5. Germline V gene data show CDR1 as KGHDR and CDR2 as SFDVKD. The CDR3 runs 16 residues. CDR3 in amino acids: CATSDSGQGAPYEQYF. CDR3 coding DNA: TGTGCCACCAGTGATTCGGGACAGGGGGCGCCTTACGAGCAGTACTTC.

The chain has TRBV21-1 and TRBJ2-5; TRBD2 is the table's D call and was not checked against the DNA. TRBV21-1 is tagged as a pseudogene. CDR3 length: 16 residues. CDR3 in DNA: TGTGCCAGCAGCAAAGGGGCTAGCGGGCGACAAGAGACCCAGTACTTC. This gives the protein CASSKGASGRQETQYF.

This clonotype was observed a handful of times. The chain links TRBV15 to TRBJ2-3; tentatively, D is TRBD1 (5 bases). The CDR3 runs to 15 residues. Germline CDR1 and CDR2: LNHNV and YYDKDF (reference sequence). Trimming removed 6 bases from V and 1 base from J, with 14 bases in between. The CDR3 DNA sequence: TGTGCCACCAGTCCCCAGGGTCATCGCACAGATACGCAGTATTTT. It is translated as CATSPQGHRTDTQYF.

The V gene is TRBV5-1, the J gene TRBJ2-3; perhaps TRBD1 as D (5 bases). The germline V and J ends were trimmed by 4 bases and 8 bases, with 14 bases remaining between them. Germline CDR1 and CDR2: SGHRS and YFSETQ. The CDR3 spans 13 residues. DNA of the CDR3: TGCGCCAGCAGCCAACACCCAGGGCGTACGCAGTATTTT. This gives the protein CASSQHPGRTQYF.

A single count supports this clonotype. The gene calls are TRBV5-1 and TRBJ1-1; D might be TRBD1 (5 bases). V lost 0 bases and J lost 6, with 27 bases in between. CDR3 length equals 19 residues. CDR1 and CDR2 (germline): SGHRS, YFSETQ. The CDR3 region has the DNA TGCGCCAGCAGCTTGGTTCCGAGTTGGGGGACGACGAGGTCTGCTGAAGCTTTCTTT. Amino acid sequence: CASSLVPSWGTTRSAEAFF.

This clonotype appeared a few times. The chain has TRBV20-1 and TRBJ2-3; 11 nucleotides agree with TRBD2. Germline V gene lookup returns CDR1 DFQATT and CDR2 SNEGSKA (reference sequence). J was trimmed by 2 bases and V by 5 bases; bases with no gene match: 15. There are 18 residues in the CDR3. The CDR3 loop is CSAPTSVLAGGFTDTQYF. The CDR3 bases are TGCAGTGCTCCTACCAGCGTCCTAGCGGGGGGATTCACAGATACGCAGTATTTT.

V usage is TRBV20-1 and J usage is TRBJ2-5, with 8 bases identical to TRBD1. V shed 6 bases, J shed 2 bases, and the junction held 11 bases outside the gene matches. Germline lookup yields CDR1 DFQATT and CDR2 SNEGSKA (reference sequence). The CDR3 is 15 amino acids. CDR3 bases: TGCAGTGCAATATCGGGACAGGCATTACAAGAGACCCAGTACTTC. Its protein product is CSAISGQALQETQYF.

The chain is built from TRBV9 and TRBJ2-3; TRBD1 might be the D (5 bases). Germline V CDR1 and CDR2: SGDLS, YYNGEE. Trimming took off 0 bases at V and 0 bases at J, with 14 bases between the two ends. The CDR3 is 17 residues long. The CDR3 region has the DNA TGTGCCAGCAGCGTAGTCACAGGAGCCACTAGCACAGATACGCAGTATTTT. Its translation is CASSVVTGATSTDTQYF.

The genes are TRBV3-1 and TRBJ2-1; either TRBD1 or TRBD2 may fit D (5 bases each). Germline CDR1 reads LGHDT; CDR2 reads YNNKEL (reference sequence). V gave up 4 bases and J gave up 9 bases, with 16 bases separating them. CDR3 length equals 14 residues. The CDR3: CASSRTGRDGEQFF. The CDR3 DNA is TGTGCCAGCAGCCGCACGGGCAGGGACGGTGAGCAGTTCTTC.

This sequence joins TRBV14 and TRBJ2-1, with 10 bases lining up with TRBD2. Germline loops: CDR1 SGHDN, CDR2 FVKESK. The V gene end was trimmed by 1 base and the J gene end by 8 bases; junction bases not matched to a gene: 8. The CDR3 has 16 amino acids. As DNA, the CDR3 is TGTGCCAGCAGCCAAGCCAGGACTAGCGGAATGGATGAGCAGTTCTTC. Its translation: CASSQARTSGMDEQFF.

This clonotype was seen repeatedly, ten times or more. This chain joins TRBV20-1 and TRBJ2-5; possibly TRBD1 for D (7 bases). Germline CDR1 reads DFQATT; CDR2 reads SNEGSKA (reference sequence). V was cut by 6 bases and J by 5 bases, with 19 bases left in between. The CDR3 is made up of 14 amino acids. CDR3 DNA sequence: TGCAGTGCGCTACAAACAGGGGCGGGGGAGACCCAGTACTTC. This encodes CSALQTGAGETQYF.

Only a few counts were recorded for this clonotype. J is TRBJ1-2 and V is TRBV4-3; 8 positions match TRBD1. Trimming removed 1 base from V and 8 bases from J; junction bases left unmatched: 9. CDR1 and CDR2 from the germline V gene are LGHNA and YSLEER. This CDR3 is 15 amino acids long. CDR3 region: CASSQVRIQGGGYTF. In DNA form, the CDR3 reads TGCGCCAGCAGCCAAGTCCGAATACAGGGGGGCGGCTACACCTTC.

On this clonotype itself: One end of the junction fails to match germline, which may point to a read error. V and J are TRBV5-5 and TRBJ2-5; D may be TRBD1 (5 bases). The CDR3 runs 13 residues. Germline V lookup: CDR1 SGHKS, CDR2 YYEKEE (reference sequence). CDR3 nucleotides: TGTGCCAGCAGCTTCCAGGGCCAAGGGACCCAGTACTTC. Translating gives CASSFQGQGTQYF.

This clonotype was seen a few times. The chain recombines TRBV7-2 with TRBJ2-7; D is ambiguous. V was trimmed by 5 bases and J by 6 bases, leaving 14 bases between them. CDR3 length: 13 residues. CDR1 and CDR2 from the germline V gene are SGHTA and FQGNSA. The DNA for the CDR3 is TGTGCCAGCAGCAATAGAGTCCCTCCCGAGCAGTACTTC. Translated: CASSNRVPPEQYF.

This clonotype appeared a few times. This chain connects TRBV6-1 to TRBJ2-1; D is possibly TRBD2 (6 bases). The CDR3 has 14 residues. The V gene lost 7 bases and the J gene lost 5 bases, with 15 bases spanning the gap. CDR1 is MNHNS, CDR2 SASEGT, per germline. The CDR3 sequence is CASTAGRPHNEQFF. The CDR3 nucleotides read TGTGCCAGCACGGCCGGGAGACCTCACAATGAGCAGTTCTTC.

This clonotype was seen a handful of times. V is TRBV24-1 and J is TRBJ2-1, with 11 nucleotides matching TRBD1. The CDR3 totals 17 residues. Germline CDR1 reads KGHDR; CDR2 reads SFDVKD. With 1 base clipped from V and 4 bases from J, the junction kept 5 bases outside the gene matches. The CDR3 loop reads CATSDLGGTGGYNEQFF. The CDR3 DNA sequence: TGTGCCACCAGTGATTTAGGAGGGACAGGGGGTTACAATGAGCAGTTCTTC.

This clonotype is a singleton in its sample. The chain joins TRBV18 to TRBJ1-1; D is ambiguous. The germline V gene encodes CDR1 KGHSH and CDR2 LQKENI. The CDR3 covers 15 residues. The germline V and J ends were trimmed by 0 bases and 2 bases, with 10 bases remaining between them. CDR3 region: CASSPPKLGNTEAFF. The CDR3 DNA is TGTGCCAGCTCACCACCGAAATTGGGTAACACTGAAGCTTTCTTT.

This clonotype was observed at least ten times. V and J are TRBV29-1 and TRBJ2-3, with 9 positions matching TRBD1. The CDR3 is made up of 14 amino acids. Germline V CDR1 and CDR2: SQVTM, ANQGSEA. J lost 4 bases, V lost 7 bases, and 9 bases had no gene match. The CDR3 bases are TGCAGCGCTGACAGGGGGATGATCGCAGATACGCAGTATTTT. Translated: CSADRGMIADTQYF.

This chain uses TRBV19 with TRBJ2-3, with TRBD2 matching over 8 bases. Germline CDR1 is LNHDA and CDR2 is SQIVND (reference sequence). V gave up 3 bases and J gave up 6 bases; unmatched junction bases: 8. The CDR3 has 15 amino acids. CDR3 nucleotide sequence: TGTGCCAGTAGTATTCTGGCGGGAGGAGGGGATACGCAGTATTTT. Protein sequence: CASSILAGGGDTQYF. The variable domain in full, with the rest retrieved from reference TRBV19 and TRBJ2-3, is DGGITQSPKYLFRKEGQNVTLSCEQNLNHDAMYWYRQDPGQGLRLIYYSQIVNDFQKGDIAEGYSVSREKKESFPLTVTSAQKNPTAFYLCASSILAGGGDTQYFGPGTRLTVL.

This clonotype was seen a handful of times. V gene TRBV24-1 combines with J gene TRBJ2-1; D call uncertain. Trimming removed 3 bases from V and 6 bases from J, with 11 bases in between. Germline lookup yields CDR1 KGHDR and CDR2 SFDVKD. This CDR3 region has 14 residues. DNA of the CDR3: TGTGCCACCAGTGATACTCTAGTCGGCAATGAGCAGTTCTTC. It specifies CATSDTLVGNEQFF.

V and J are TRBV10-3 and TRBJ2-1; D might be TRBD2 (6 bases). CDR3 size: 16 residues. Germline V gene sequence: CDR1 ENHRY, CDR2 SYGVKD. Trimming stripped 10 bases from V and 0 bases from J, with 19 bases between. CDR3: CASQPGLTYSYNEQFF. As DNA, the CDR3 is TGTGCCAGCCAGCCGGGACTGACATACTCCTACAATGAGCAGTTCTTC.

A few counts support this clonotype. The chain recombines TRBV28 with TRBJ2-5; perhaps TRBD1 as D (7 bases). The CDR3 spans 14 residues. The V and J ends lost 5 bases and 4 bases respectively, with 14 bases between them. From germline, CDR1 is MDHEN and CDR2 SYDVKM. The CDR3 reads CASSEFRGAETQYF. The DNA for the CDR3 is TGTGCCAGCAGTGAGTTCAGGGGGGCAGAGACCCAGTACTTC.

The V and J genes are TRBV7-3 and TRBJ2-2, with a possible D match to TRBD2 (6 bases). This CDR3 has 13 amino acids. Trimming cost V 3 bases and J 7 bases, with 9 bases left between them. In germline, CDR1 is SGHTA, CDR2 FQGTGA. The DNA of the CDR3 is TGTGCCAGCAGCTTTGCGGGGAACGGGGAGCTGTTTTTT. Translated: CASSFAGNGELFF. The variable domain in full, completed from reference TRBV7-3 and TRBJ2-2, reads GAGVSQTPSNKVTEKGKYVELRCDPISGHTALYWYRQSLGQGPEFLIYFQGTGAADDSGLPNDRFFAVRPEGSVSTLKIQRTERGDSAVYLCASSFAGNGELFFGEGSRLTVL.